These 28 T cell receptor beta chains came from one sample sequenced in a study of vaccination and CD4 T cells after COVID-19 (dated by TCRdb to between 2022 and 2023). The antigens these receptors bind are not known. This specimen's treatment or condition label, interpreted: roughly 10-day PBMC culture with coronavirus spike peptide pools or control peptides (ViraFEST assay). CD4+ T cells from unexposed donors were collected before the COVID-19 pandemic (2011-2018). Receptors were amplified or captured by PCR. Sequencing relied on an Illumina iSeq 100. TCR sequencing of DNA from cultured CD4+ T cells used the Oncomine TCR Beta short-read assay at the Johns Hopkins FTIC core. TCRdb applied fastp at Q25 and MiXCR to the public reads, then kept only in-frame beta chains. A single entry per CDR3 protein holds the most common genes and DNA from its merged rows. This sample is represented by roughly 7,000 distinct CDR3 sequences; just over 40% of them were singletons. Of the sample, approximately 37% falls within the top ten clones.

Sequenced: CD4+ T cells from blood, cultured in vitro. The receptors originated from a human donor in good health.

The V and J genes are TRBV9 and TRBJ2-3; the match to TRBD1 covers 7 bases. This CDR3 region has 13 residues. After removal of 0 bases from V and 8 bases from J, the junction contained 3 bases not matched to a gene. CDR1 SGDLS and CDR2 YYNGEE come from the germline V gene. As DNA, the CDR3 is TGTGCCAGCAGCGTAGTGTCAGGGGGTACGCAGTATTTT. Its protein product is CASSVVSGGTQYF.

The table lists this clonotype with a few counts. This chain links TRBV2 with TRBJ1-2; TRBD1 aligns across 12 bases. Germline V gives CDR1 SNHLY, CDR2 FYNNEI. This CDR3 has 14 residues. The ends lost 6 bases at V and 4 bases at J; junction bases unmatched: 3. The CDR3 DNA sequence: TGTGCCAGCAGGGGGACAGGGGGCCCCTATGGCTACACCTTC. Its translation: CASRGTGGPYGYTF.

This chain links TRBV20-1 with TRBJ2-7; 12 positions agree with TRBD2. The CDR3 contains 20 residues. V lost 1 base to trimming and J lost 6 bases; unmatched junction nucleotides: 22. Germline CDR1 and CDR2: DFQATT and SNEGSKA (reference sequence). CDR3 residues: CSARGFGVASGRAKRPEQYF. The CDR3 coding sequence is TGCAGTGCTAGAGGTTTCGGGGTCGCTAGCGGGAGGGCCAAGAGGCCCGAGCAGTACTTC.

This sequence joins TRBV6-1 and TRBJ1-6, with 8 bases fitting TRBD1. Germline V lookup: CDR1 MNHNS, CDR2 SASEGT. The CDR3 is 17 residues long. After removal of 6 bases from V and 9 bases from J, the junction contained 16 bases not matched to a gene. The CDR3 coding sequence is TGTGCCAGCAGATCCGACAGGGGCTCGTCTTGGAGTTCACCCCTCCACTTT. Translating gives CASRSDRGSSWSSPLHF.

The chain combines TRBV5-4 with TRBJ2-1, with 9 nucleotides matching TRBD2. V shed 0 bases, J shed 8 bases, and the junction held 9 bases outside the gene matches. This CDR3 has 16 residues. Looked up from germline, CDR1 is SGHNT and CDR2 is YYREEE (reference sequence). The CDR3 nucleotides are TGTGCCAGCAGCTTGGATCTAGCGGGGCTTAGGGATGAGCAGTTCTTC. Translation: CASSLDLAGLRDEQFF. The entire variable domain, with the rest obtained from reference TRBV5-4 and TRBJ2-1, is as follows: ETGVTQSPTHLIKTRGQQVTLRCSSQSGHNTVSWYQQALGQGPQFIFQYYREEENGRGNFPPRFSGLQFPNYSSELNVNALELDDSALYLCASSLDLAGLRDEQFFGPGTRLTVL.

The chain uses TRBV5-1 and TRBJ2-1; a weak D match, TRBD2 (5 bases). CDR3 length equals 17 residues. In germline, CDR1 is SGHRS, CDR2 YFSETQ. V was pared by 1 base and J by 6 bases, with 20 bases between. CDR3 loop: CASSLLGIRGIGNEQFF. CDR3 coding DNA: TGCGCCAGCAGCTTGTTGGGCATAAGAGGGATCGGCAATGAGCAGTTCTTC.

This clonotype showed up just a few times. The V call is TRBV7-8, the J call TRBJ2-1; 7 bases line up with TRBD2. Trimming removed 4 bases from V and 6 bases from J; junction bases left unmatched: 3. Germline-derived CDR1 and CDR2 are SGHVS and FQNEAQ. The CDR3 totals 13 residues. CDR3 loop: CASSWPGGNEQFF. DNA of the CDR3: TGTGCCAGCAGCTGGCCGGGGGGCAATGAGCAGTTCTTC.

J is TRBJ2-3 and V is TRBV20-1; 8 nucleotides match TRBD2. The CDR3 covers 15 residues. The germline CDR1 and CDR2 sequences are DFQATT and SNEGSKA (reference sequence). V lost 5 bases and J lost 0; bases outside the gene matches: 7. The DNA of the CDR3 is TGCAGTGCTCTTAAGCGGGGGCGGAGCACAGATACGCAGTATTTT. It is translated as CSALKRGRSTDTQYF.

The gene calls are TRBV9 and TRBJ1-5, with no clear D. V dropped 0 bases and J dropped 0 bases, with 4 bases sitting between them. Germline assignment: CDR1 SGDLS and CDR2 YYNGEE. The CDR3 is 14 amino acids. CDR3 in amino acids: CASSVGNSNQPQHF. Written as DNA, the CDR3 is TGTGCCAGCAGCGTAGGGAATAGCAATCAGCCCCAGCATTTT.

V gene TRBV15 combines with J gene TRBJ1-2; a weak D match, TRBD1 (5 bases). The CDR3 extends over 13 amino acids. The V end was cut by 1 base, the J end by 7 bases, with 10 bases between. The germline V gene has CDR1 LNHNV and CDR2 YYDKDF (reference sequence). CDR3 bases: TGTGCCACCAGCAGAGGCAGGGATTCTGGCTACACCTTC. Translation: CATSRGRDSGYTF.

In its sample, this clonotype was seen once. The chain has TRBV18 and TRBJ2-3; 12 bases agree with TRBD2. The CDR3 is 14 residues long. Germline lookup yields CDR1 KGHSH and CDR2 LQKENI. V was clipped by 10 bases and J by 6 bases; unmatched bases: 8. This CDR3 reads CATRTSGGRDTQYF. In DNA form, the CDR3 reads TGTGCCACCCGAACTAGCGGGGGGCGGGATACGCAGTATTTT.

V gene TRBV2 combines with J gene TRBJ2-4, with D tentatively TRBD1 (6 bases). Germline loops: CDR1 SNHLY, CDR2 FYNNEI. Trimming shortened V by 3 bases and J by 0 bases, and 15 bases separated the two germline ends. The CDR3 sequence is 17 residues long. DNA of the CDR3: TGTGCCAGCAGTGATCCGGACAGTACTCTAGCCAAAAACATTCAGTACTTC. It yields the protein CASSDPDSTLAKNIQYF.

This chain uses TRBV15 with TRBJ2-1; 7 nucleotides agree with TRBD2. Trimming took 4 bases from V and 5 from J; bases not matched to a gene: 8. Germline assignment: CDR1 LNHNV and CDR2 YYDKDF (reference sequence). This CDR3 contains 15 residues. The chain's CDR3 is CATSKGTSGDNEQFF. The CDR3 bases are TGTGCCACCAGCAAGGGTACAAGCGGGGACAATGAGCAGTTCTTC.

This chain joins TRBV12-3 or TRBV12-4 and TRBJ1-1, with unresolved D. Trimming took 7 bases from V and 1 from J, leaving 10 bases between them. The CDR3 is 13 residues long. The CDR3 loop reads CASNLRQNTEAFF. The CDR3 coding sequence is TGTGCCAGCAACCTTCGACAGAACACTGAAGCTTTCTTT.

This clonotype was observed a handful of times. The CDR3 sequence: CSARDTPGRDTQYF. The CDR3 DNA follows: TGCAGTGCTAGAGATACGCCAGGGCGGGATACGCAGTATTTT. The chain combines TRBV20-1 with TRBJ2-3; TRBD1 might be the D (5 bases). Trimming stripped 0 bases from V and 6 bases from J, with 13 bases between. This CDR3 has 14 amino acids. The V gene's germline CDR1 is DFQATT and CDR2 SNEGSKA (reference sequence).

This clonotype has more than one count but fewer than ten. The chain uses TRBV20-1 and TRBJ2-1, with D tentatively TRBD2 (5 bases). The CDR3 length is 14 residues. V lost 6 bases to trimming and J lost 0 bases, with 12 bases between them. From germline, CDR1 is DFQATT and CDR2 SNEGSKA (reference sequence). In DNA form, the CDR3 reads TGCAGTGCCAAAGGGCTAGCCTCCTACAATGAGCAGTTCTTC. It specifies CSAKGLASYNEQFF.

The V call is TRBV6-1, the J call TRBJ2-7; tentatively, D is TRBD1 (5 bases). The V end lost 7 bases, the J end lost 0 bases, and 13 bases lay between the germline ends. CDR1 MNHNS and CDR2 SASEGT come from the germline V gene. The CDR3 extends over 14 amino acids. CDR3 in amino acids: CASIQDGSSYEQYF. The CDR3 DNA follows: TGTGCCAGCATACAGGACGGAAGCTCCTACGAGCAGTACTTC.

This clonotype was observed a few times. The CDR3 region has the DNA TGTGCCAGCAGCTTATCTCAGGGTTCCAACGAGCAGTACTTC. It yields the protein CASSLSQGSNEQYF. The chain links TRBV7-2 to TRBJ2-7; TRBD1 might be the D (5 bases). V gave up 2 bases and J gave up 5 bases, with 13 bases separating them. The germline gives CDR1 SGHTA, CDR2 FQGNSA. The CDR3 has 14 amino acids.

This clonotype showed up just once. V usage is TRBV5-1 and J usage is TRBJ2-3; TRBD2 aligns across 12 bases. CDR1 is SGHRS and CDR2 is YFSETQ in the germline V gene. The CDR3 spans 19 residues. V lost 4 bases and J lost 0; bases outside the gene matches: 12. CDR3 protein: CASSRTTSGGDLSTDTQYF. The CDR3 bases are TGCGCCAGCAGCAGGACGACTAGCGGGGGTGATCTTAGCACAGATACGCAGTATTTT. Based on the CDR3 plus reference TRBV5-1 and TRBJ2-3, the full variable domain is KAGVTQTPRYLIKTRGQQVTLSCSPISGHRSVSWYQQTPGQGLQFLFEYFSETQRNKGNFPGRFSGRQFSNSRSEMNVSTLELGDSALYLCASSRTTSGGDLSTDTQYFGPGTRLTVL.

The chain has TRBV6-1 and TRBJ2-5; 11 bases align to TRBD2. The CDR3 runs to 16 residues. Germline assignment: CDR1 MNHNS and CDR2 SASEGT. Losses at the gene ends were 8 bases for V and 3 bases for J; bases not matched to a gene: 11. This CDR3 reads CASQKPSTSGKETQYF. In DNA form, the CDR3 reads TGTGCCAGCCAGAAACCATCGACTAGCGGGAAAGAGACCCAGTACTTC.

This chain joins TRBV7-9 and TRBJ2-7; 10 bases fit TRBD2. Trimming at V came to 5 bases and at J to 1 base, leaving 8 bases not matched to a gene. The CDR3 has 16 amino acids. CDR1 and CDR2 (germline): SEHNR, FQNEAQ (reference sequence). CDR3 nucleotide sequence: TGTGCCAGCAGCCCTCTAGCGGGAGTCTCTTCCTACGAGCAGTACTTC. Amino acids: CASSPLAGVSSYEQYF.

This clonotype has more than one count but fewer than ten. The chain links TRBV20-1 to TRBJ2-5; 7 positions agree with TRBD2. This CDR3 region has 14 residues. The ends lost 5 bases at V and 1 base at J; junction bases unmatched: 7. The germline V gene encodes CDR1 DFQATT and CDR2 SNEGSKA (reference sequence). The CDR3 is CSAVGGGGQETQYF. In DNA, the CDR3 is TGCAGTGCTGTGGGCGGGGGAGGCCAAGAGACCCAGTACTTC.

This clonotype came up once. The V call is TRBV5-1, the J call TRBJ1-6, with 9 bases aligning to TRBD1. CDR3 size: 18 residues. Per the germline V gene, CDR1 is SGHRS and CDR2 is YFSETQ. Losses at the gene ends were 3 bases for V and 6 bases for J; bases not matched to a gene: 13. CDR3 loop: CASSSPPGQGIPNSPLHF. CDR3 nucleotide sequence: TGCGCCAGCAGCTCGCCCCCGGGACAGGGTATACCTAATTCACCCCTCCACTTT.

This chain uses TRBV20-1 with TRBJ1-6; the match to TRBD1 covers 7 bases. V gave up 0 bases and J gave up 3 bases; unmatched junction bases: 5. CDR3 length equals 16 residues. Germline CDR1 is DFQATT and CDR2 is SNEGSKA (reference sequence). The DNA of the CDR3 is TGCAGTGCTAGAGAAGTACGGGACAGCTATAATTCACCCCTCCACTTT. Protein product: CSAREVRDSYNSPLHF.

The table lists this clonotype with a few counts. V and J are TRBV6-1 and TRBJ1-2; D remains ambiguous. Germline CDR1 and CDR2: MNHNS and SASEGT. This CDR3 contains 12 residues. V gave up 7 bases and J gave up 4 bases, with 10 bases separating them. CDR3 sequence reads: CASTEGVYGYTF. The DNA for the CDR3 is TGTGCCAGCACCGAAGGTGTCTATGGCTACACCTTC.

This clonotype was picked up a small number of times. The V call is TRBV6-1, the J call TRBJ2-2; D not certain. The CDR3 covers 10 residues. Trimming shortened V by 10 bases and J by 6 bases, and 6 bases separated the two germline ends. Germline CDR1 is MNHNS and CDR2 is SASEGT. The CDR3 here is CATRAGELFF. DNA of the CDR3: TGTGCCACCCGAGCCGGGGAGCTGTTTTTT.

This clonotype turned up a few times. The chain links TRBV7-6 to TRBJ2-3, with a possible D match to TRBD2 (5 bases). This CDR3 comprises 13 residues. Trimming took off 2 bases at V and 5 bases at J, with 8 bases between the two ends. From germline, CDR1 is SGHVS and CDR2 FNYEAQ. Here the CDR3 DNA reads TGTGCCAGCAGCTTAATGGGGAGAGATACGCAGTATTTT. As protein: CASSLMGRDTQYF.

The V gene is TRBV11-2, the J gene TRBJ1-1; the match to TRBD1 covers 8 bases. After removal of 3 bases from V and 10 bases from J, the junction contained 7 bases not matched to a gene. The germline V gene encodes CDR1 SGHAT and CDR2 FQNNGV. This CDR3 contains 13 residues. The CDR3: CASSFLDRVLAFF. The CDR3 bases are TGTGCCAGCAGCTTTCTGGACAGGGTACTAGCTTTCTTT.